The rows below give T cell receptor beta chains drawn from one sample of a study of low-dose radiotherapy and immunotherapy resistance in tumors. Via MiXCR, TCRdb re-called the reads, giving one row per CDR3 protein. The sample yields about 82,000 distinct CDR3 sequences, approximately 20% seen once. The sample consisted of PBMCs, taken before treatment. The receptors here all came from a male donor with prostate cancer. CDR3s include the opening cysteine and the closing phenylalanine or tryptophan. Each record gives: D gene, clone size, J gene, V gene, CDR3 protein, CDR3 DNA. D genes are given only for firm matches. Where a row states a size, it is once, few, many or the class of an expanded clone; other rows omit it.

d_gene: .
abundance: many
j_gene: TRBJ2-4
v_gene: TRBV9
CDR3aa: CASSVPGSKNIQYF
CDR3nt: TGTGCCAGCAGCGTACCAGGGTCCAAAAACATTCAGTACTTC

d_gene: .
abundance: .
j_gene: TRBJ2-7
v_gene: TRBV6-2/TRBV6-3
CDR3aa: CASSYLGGTAREQYF
CDR3nt: TGTGCCAGCAGTTACTTGGGCGGGACTGCCCGGGAGCAGTACTTC

d_gene: .
abundance: many
j_gene: TRBJ1-1
v_gene: TRBV5-1
CDR3aa: CASSPDVFGAFF
CDR3nt: TGCGCCAGCAGCCCGGACGTATTTGGAGCTTTCTTT

d_gene: TRBD2
abundance: many
j_gene: TRBJ2-7
v_gene: TRBV4-3
CDR3aa: CASSRVRGAYEQYF
CDR3nt: TGCGCCAGCAGCCGAGTACGGGGGGCCTACGAGCAGTACTTC

d_gene: .
abundance: many
j_gene: TRBJ1-1
v_gene: TRBV4-1
CDR3aa: CASSQDFTFYAEAFF
CDR3nt: TGCGCCAGCAGCCAAGATTTCACCTTCTACGCTGAAGCTTTCTTT

d_gene: .
abundance: many
j_gene: TRBJ2-2
v_gene: TRBV5-1
CDR3aa: CASSLESHTGELFF
CDR3nt: TGCGCCAGCAGCTTGGAGTCTCACACCGGGGAGCTGTTTTTT

d_gene: .
abundance: many
j_gene: TRBJ1-5
v_gene: TRBV6-6
CDR3aa: CASRSADMGNQPQHF
CDR3nt: TGTGCCAGCAGATCGGCGGATATGGGGAATCAGCCCCAGCATTTT

d_gene: .
abundance: .
j_gene: TRBJ2-7
v_gene: TRBV3-1
CDR3aa: CASSLGSGSSYEQYF
CDR3nt: TGTGCCAGCAGCCTAGGGAGTGGGAGCTCCTACGAGCAGTACTTC

d_gene: TRBD2
abundance: many
j_gene: TRBJ2-1
v_gene: TRBV6-5
CDR3aa: CASASGSLYNEQFF
CDR3nt: TGTGCCAGCGCTAGCGGGAGTCTCTACAATGAGCAGTTCTTC

d_gene: .
abundance: many
j_gene: TRBJ2-1
v_gene: TRBV29-1
CDR3aa: CSVETAKDTPFF
CDR3nt: TGCAGCGTTGAAACCGCGAAGGACACCCCGTTCTTC

d_gene: TRBD2
abundance: .
j_gene: TRBJ2-3
v_gene: TRBV28
CDR3aa: CASSLDLEREREEGGTDTQYF
CDR3nt: TGTGCCAGCAGTTTAGATCTTGAGCGGGAGAGAGAAGAGGGGGGAACAGATACGCAGTATTTT

d_gene: .
abundance: many
j_gene: TRBJ1-3
v_gene: TRBV4-2
CDR3aa: CASSPDWGTGNTIYF
CDR3nt: TGTGCCAGCAGCCCGGATTGGGGAACTGGAAACACCATATATTTT

d_gene: .
abundance: once
j_gene: TRBJ2-5
v_gene: TRBV6-5
CDR3aa: CASSYSMVGAQYF
CDR3nt: TGTGCCAGCAGTTACTCCATGGTGGGGGCCCAGTACTTC

d_gene: .
abundance: many
j_gene: TRBJ2-1
v_gene: TRBV5-6
CDR3aa: CASSFSGVGGNEQFF
CDR3nt: TGTGCCAGCAGCTTCTCAGGGGTTGGGGGAAATGAGCAGTTCTTC

d_gene: TRBD2
abundance: few
j_gene: TRBJ2-1
v_gene: TRBV11-1
CDR3aa: CASSLARPGGPGQFF
CDR3nt: TGTGCCAGCAGCTTAGCGCGACCGGGAGGGCCTGGGCAGTTCTTC

d_gene: .
abundance: many
j_gene: TRBJ2-3
v_gene: TRBV6-2/TRBV6-3
CDR3aa: CASRYYSSTDTQYF
CDR3nt: TGTGCCAGCAGGTATTACAGCAGCACAGATACGCAGTATTTT

d_gene: .
abundance: few
j_gene: TRBJ2-2
v_gene: TRBV11-2
CDR3aa: CASSLGGSGGTGELFF
CDR3nt: TGTGCCAGCAGCTTAGGTGGGAGCGGAGGCACCGGGGAGCTGTTTTTT

d_gene: .
abundance: many
j_gene: TRBJ2-7
v_gene: TRBV12-3/TRBV12-4
CDR3aa: CASSFYTRPYEQYF
CDR3nt: TGTGCCAGCAGTTTTTATACTAGACCCTACGAGCAGTACTTC

d_gene: .
abundance: many
j_gene: TRBJ2-5
v_gene: TRBV29-1
CDR3aa: CSVELLAETQYF
CDR3nt: TGCAGCGTTGAGCTCCTAGCCGAGACCCAGTACTTC

d_gene: .
abundance: medium-sized
j_gene: TRBJ1-3
v_gene: TRBV25-1
CDR3aa: CASSELGIPGNTIYF
CDR3nt: TGTGCCAGCAGTGAACTCGGGATACCCGGAAACACCATATATTTT

d_gene: TRBD2
abundance: .
j_gene: TRBJ2-1
v_gene: TRBV5-1
CDR3aa: CASSQGLANEQFF
CDR3nt: TGCGCCAGCAGCCAGGGACTAGCAAATGAGCAGTTCTTC

d_gene: .
abundance: many
j_gene: TRBJ2-3
v_gene: TRBV29-1
CDR3aa: CSVDRAHTDTQYF
CDR3nt: TGCAGCGTTGATCGGGCACACACAGATACGCAGTATTTT

d_gene: .
abundance: many
j_gene: TRBJ2-4
v_gene: TRBV4-2
CDR3aa: CASSQDLSVDIQYF
CDR3nt: TGTGCCAGCAGCCAAGATTTGTCGGTGGACATTCAGTACTTC

d_gene: .
abundance: many
j_gene: TRBJ2-7
v_gene: TRBV11-2
CDR3aa: CASSQTGPTYEQYF
CDR3nt: TGTGCCAGCAGCCAAACCGGACCAACCTACGAGCAGTACTTC

d_gene: .
abundance: many
j_gene: TRBJ1-2
v_gene: TRBV5-6
CDR3aa: CASSLVSSRVGGYTF
CDR3nt: TGTGCCAGCAGCTTAGTCTCCTCCCGGGTGGGAGGCTACACCTTC

d_gene: TRBD2
abundance: many
j_gene: TRBJ2-7
v_gene: TRBV5-1
CDR3aa: CASSQGLAGYEQYF
CDR3nt: TGCGCCAGCAGCCAGGGACTAGCGGGATACGAGCAGTACTTC

d_gene: TRBD1
abundance: many
j_gene: TRBJ1-6
v_gene: TRBV28
CDR3aa: CASSPTGVGLDSPLHF
CDR3nt: TGTGCCAGCAGTCCGACAGGGGTCGGCCTGGATTCACCCCTCCACTTT

d_gene: TRBD2
abundance: many
j_gene: TRBJ2-7
v_gene: TRBV7-9
CDR3aa: CASSQSGGYEQYF
CDR3nt: TGTGCCAGCAGCCAAAGCGGGGGCTACGAGCAGTACTTC

d_gene: .
abundance: many
j_gene: TRBJ1-2
v_gene: TRBV4-1
CDR3aa: CASSQDGTGVDYGYTF
CDR3nt: TGCGCCAGCAGCCAAGATGGCACGGGGGTGGACTATGGCTACACCTTC